This passage covers 28 T cell receptor beta chains from one sample sequenced in a study of T-cell memory formation after mild COVID-19. TCRdb re-analysed the 5' RACE reads in MiXCR, keeping a single row per CDR3 protein. Seen here are about 350,000 distinct CDR3 sequences, 12% to 15% observed once, and the top ten hold about a fifth. Sample: PBMCs or a T cell subset sorted from them (not recorded which). The receptors originated from a man aged 18 to 35 who had mild COVID-19 (a few samples of this study predate the infection). Cell type and time point are not known.

V usage is TRBV5-5 and J usage is TRBJ2-7; no definite D call. CDR3 length equals 12 residues. The V gene's germline CDR1 is SGHKS and CDR2 YYEKEE (reference sequence). V shed 4 bases and J shed 5 bases, with 10 bases lying between them. CDR3 region: CASSLSSHEQYV. The DNA for the CDR3 is TGTGCCAGCAGCCTGTCGTCCCACGAGCAGTACGTC.

The rearrangement uses TRBV7-2 and TRBJ2-3; a possible D gene is TRBD2 (5 bases). This CDR3 spans 15 amino acids. Per the germline V gene, CDR1 is SGHTA and CDR2 is FQGNSA. Trimming pared 5 bases from V and 6 bases from J, leaving 18 bases between. The CDR3 DNA reads TGTGCCAGCAGCCAATCACCCGGGGTATGGGATACGCAGTATTTT. Translating gives CASSQSPGVWDTQYF.

The chain uses TRBV5-1 and TRBJ1-1; D unresolved. Germline CDR1 reads SGHRS; CDR2 reads YFSETQ. Trimming shortened V by 8 bases and J by 0 bases, and 11 bases separated the two germline ends. This CDR3 contains 13 residues. The CDR3 region is CARRPGLNTEAFF. CDR3 bases: TGCGCCAGACGACCAGGTTTGAACACTGAAGCTTTCTTT.

A few counts support this clonotype. The genes are TRBV10-3 and TRBJ1-5; tentatively, D is TRBD1 (5 bases). The CDR3 totals 13 residues. V lost 8 bases and J 7 bases, leaving 15 bases between the germline ends. The germline V gene encodes CDR1 ENHRY and CDR2 SYGVKD. CDR3 DNA sequence: TGTGCCATCCGTCCGGGGGACGGGCAGCCCCAGCATTTT. It specifies CAIRPGDGQPQHF.

This sequence joins TRBV13 and TRBJ1-3, with a weak D call TRBD1 (5 bases). V dropped 5 bases and J dropped 3 bases, with 20 bases sitting between them. This CDR3 is built from 17 residues. CDR1 is PRHDT, CDR2 FYEKMQ, per germline (reference sequence). In DNA, the CDR3 is TGTGCCAGCAGCCGACGGGGGGGAAGCGTGCGTGGAAACACCATATATTTT. As protein: CASSRRGGSVRGNTIYF.

This rearrangement joins TRBV7-8 to TRBJ1-4; D is uncertain. CDR1 is SGHVS, CDR2 FQNEAQ, per germline. CDR3 size: 13 residues. V lost 6 bases and J 7 bases, leaving 12 bases between the germline ends. The CDR3 reads CASSINWGEKLFF. The CDR3 DNA reads TGTGCCAGCAGTATTAACTGGGGTGAAAAACTGTTTTTT.

The rearrangement uses TRBV5-5 and TRBJ2-1, with 10 bases identical to TRBD1. CDR1 SGHKS and CDR2 YYEKEE come from the germline V gene (reference sequence). V gave up 1 base and J gave up 9 bases; unmatched junction bases: 7. The CDR3 is 15 residues long. The DNA of the CDR3 is TGTGCCAGCAGCTTGAGGGGACAGGGGTCAGGTGAGCAGTTCTTC. As protein: CASSLRGQGSGEQFF.

The chain uses TRBV20-1 and TRBJ1-6; D is unclear. This CDR3 is built from 12 residues. Deletions cut 3 bases from V and 6 bases from J, with 6 bases between. Germline V gene sequence: CDR1 DFQATT, CDR2 SNEGSKA (reference sequence). The CDR3 here is CSARGINSPLHF. CDR3 nucleotides: TGCAGTGCTAGGGGGATTAATTCACCCCTCCACTTT.

CDR3 protein: CARDYEQYF. In nucleotides, the CDR3 is TGTGCCAGGGACTACGAGCAGTACTTC. V is TRBV21-1 and J is TRBJ2-7. TRBV21-1 is termed a pseudogene. This CDR3 contains 9 residues.

A few counts support this clonotype. The chain uses TRBV9 and TRBJ2-1, with 7 nucleotides matching TRBD1. The CDR3 runs 15 residues. Germline assignment: CDR1 SGDLS and CDR2 YYNGEE. V lost 5 bases and J lost 1; bases outside the gene matches: 6. The CDR3 loop reads CASSVTGQSYNEQFF. The CDR3 nucleotides read TGTGCCAGCAGTGTGACAGGGCAATCCTACAATGAGCAGTTCTTC.

This rearrangement joins TRBV7-2 to TRBJ2-3; D is unclear. Germline CDR1 SGHTA, CDR2 FQGNSA. Trimming left V 3 bases short and J 2 bases short, with 9 bases between. This CDR3 comprises 14 residues. The CDR3 protein is CASSFGPLTDTQYF. The CDR3 DNA is TGTGCCAGCAGCTTCGGGCCCCTCACAGATACGCAGTATTTT.

This clonotype was detected many times. The DNA for the CDR3 is TGCGCCAGCAGCTCGGGACAAGCGAACACCGGGGAGCTGTTTTTT. The encoded protein is CASSSGQANTGELFF. This rearrangement joins TRBV5-1 to TRBJ2-2, with TRBD1 as a possible D gene (6 bases). CDR1 SGHRS and CDR2 YFSETQ come from the germline V gene. The CDR3 has 15 amino acids. V gave up 3 bases and J gave up 0 bases, with 9 bases separating them. Combining the CDR3 with reference TRBV5-1 and TRBJ2-2 gives the whole variable domain KAGVTQTPRYLIKTRGQQVTLSCSPISGHRSVSWYQQTPGQGLQFLFEYFSETQRNKGNFPGRFSGRQFSNSRSEMNVSTLELGDSALYLCASSSGQANTGELFFGEGSRLTVL.

In this sample, this clonotype turned up a few times. This sequence joins TRBV28 and TRBJ1-1, with D unresolved. Germline assignment: CDR1 MDHEN and CDR2 SYDVKM. The CDR3 has 14 amino acids. Trimming cost V 5 bases and J 2 bases, with 12 bases left between them. CDR3 nucleotide sequence: TGTGCCAGCAGTCCAACTCCTTCCAACACTGAAGCTTTCTTT. It encodes CASSPTPSNTEAFF.

This clonotype occurred a few times. V usage is TRBV30 and J usage is TRBJ1-1; D might be TRBD1 (6 bases). Trimming removed 4 bases at V and 2 bases at J, with 11 bases between. The CDR3 is made up of 13 amino acids. CDR1 is GTSNPN and CDR2 is SVGIG in the germline V gene (reference sequence). The DNA for the CDR3 is TGTGCCTGGACCACAGGGTACAACACTGAAGCTTTCTTT. Protein product: CAWTTGYNTEAFF.

The chain couples TRBV20-1 to TRBJ1-5; perhaps TRBD1 as D (6 bases). The V end lost 1 base, the J end lost 5 bases, and 12 bases lay between the germline ends. This CDR3 contains 14 residues. Germline values: CDR1 DFQATT, CDR2 SNEGSKA (reference sequence). The CDR3 is CSARVWGADQPQHF. The CDR3 DNA reads TGCAGTGCTAGAGTATGGGGGGCCGATCAGCCCCAGCATTTT.

This rearrangement joins TRBV7-9 to TRBJ2-6; D is perhaps TRBD1 (6 bases). V was pared by 4 bases and J by 2 bases, with 9 bases between. Germline assignment: CDR1 SEHNR and CDR2 FQNEAQ (reference sequence). The CDR3 totals 15 residues. The CDR3 DNA reads as TGTGCCAGCAGCTCGGACAGCCCTGGGGCCAACGTCCTGACTTTC. Its protein product is CASSSDSPGANVLTF.

This sequence joins TRBV5-1 and TRBJ2-4; 9 nucleotides align to TRBD1. This CDR3 region has 15 residues. The J segment lost 9 bases and the V segment lost 5 bases, leaving 12 bases of the junction unmatched. The germline V gene encodes CDR1 SGHRS and CDR2 YFSETQ. CDR3 protein: CASRPTGGELGIQYF. The CDR3 DNA sequence: TGCGCCAGCAGACCTACAGGGGGCGAATTAGGCATTCAGTACTTC.

This clonotype has more than one count but fewer than ten. V gene TRBV5-1 combines with J gene TRBJ2-1; 9 bases fit TRBD2. Trimming took 4 bases from V and 0 from J; bases not matched to a gene: 5. This CDR3 has 16 residues. From germline, CDR1 is SGHRS and CDR2 YFSETQ. CDR3 in amino acids: CASSTVAGASYNEQFF. For the CDR3, the DNA is TGCGCCAGCAGCACAGTAGCGGGGGCCTCCTACAATGAGCAGTTCTTC.

The CDR3 is CASSPYSGTSSYEQYF. The CDR3 DNA reads as TGTGCCAGCAGCCCTTATTCCGGGACAAGCTCCTACGAGCAGTACTTC. The genes are TRBV5-4 and TRBJ2-7; TRBD1 might be the D (6 bases). Trimming stripped 4 bases from V and 0 bases from J, with 17 bases between. This CDR3 region has 16 residues. In germline, CDR1 is SGHNT, CDR2 YYREEE (reference sequence).

V gene TRBV5-1 combines with J gene TRBJ1-3, with D maybe TRBD1 (5 bases). CDR3 size: 15 residues. With 5 bases removed from V and 0 bases from J, the gap between germline ends came to 12 bases. CDR1 is SGHRS and CDR2 is YFSETQ in the germline V gene. CDR3 sequence: CASSFDRISGNTIYF. In DNA form, the CDR3 reads TGCGCCAGCAGTTTTGACAGAATCTCTGGAAACACCATATATTTT. Full variable domain (rest looked up from reference TRBV5-1 and TRBJ1-3): KAGVTQTPRYLIKTRGQQVTLSCSPISGHRSVSWYQQTPGQGLQFLFEYFSETQRNKGNFPGRFSGRQFSNSRSEMNVSTLELGDSALYLCASSFDRISGNTIYFGEGSWLTVV.

This clonotype was counted ten times or more. The V gene is TRBV12-3 or TRBV12-4, the J gene TRBJ2-7, with TRBD1 matching over 7 bases. There are 13 residues in the CDR3. Unmatched junction bases numbered 1, after V lost 1 base and J lost 4 bases. The CDR3 reads CASSLGQGYEQYF. CDR3 coding DNA: TGTGCCAGCAGTTTAGGACAGGGTTACGAGCAGTACTTC.

This clonotype was counted only a few times. This chain connects TRBV28 to TRBJ2-5; no reliable D call. Trimming stripped 6 bases from V and 2 bases from J, with 13 bases between. Germline CDR1 and CDR2: MDHEN and SYDVKM. CDR3 length: 14 residues. CDR3 DNA: TGTGCCAGCAGGCGAGGTCGATGGCAAGAGACCCAGTACTTC. This gives the protein CASRRGRWQETQYF.

This clonotype was found many times. V gene TRBV20-1 combines with J gene TRBJ2-2; the match to TRBD1 covers 7 bases. CDR3 size: 16 residues. V shed 6 bases, J shed 3 bases, and the junction held 13 bases outside the gene matches. Germline lookup yields CDR1 DFQATT and CDR2 SNEGSKA (reference sequence). This chain's CDR3 is CSARQTGDWYTGELFF. For the CDR3, the DNA is TGCAGTGCCAGACAAACAGGGGATTGGTACACCGGGGAGCTGTTTTTT.

This clonotype was found many times. The rearrangement joins TRBV7-9 to TRBJ2-3; TRBD2 might be the D (6 bases). Looked up from germline, CDR1 is SEHNR and CDR2 is FQNEAQ (reference sequence). The CDR3 loop spans 16 amino acids. V was cut by 5 bases and J by 1 base, with 16 bases left in between. The CDR3 loop is CASSLRQTGGTDTQYF. DNA of the CDR3: TGTGCCAGCAGCCTCAGACAGACGGGGGGCACAGATACGCAGTATTTT.

The gene calls are TRBV7-2 and TRBJ2-1; a possible D gene is TRBD2 (5 bases). The germline V gene encodes CDR1 SGHTA and CDR2 FQGNSA. The V and J ends lost 5 bases and 0 bases respectively, with 8 bases between them. The CDR3 has 14 amino acids. CDR3 bases: TGTGCCAGCAGCCGAGGGTTCTCCTACAATGAGCAGTTCTTC. Encoded protein: CASSRGFSYNEQFF. Using reference TRBV7-2 and TRBJ2-1 for the parts outside the CDR3, the full variable domain is GAGVSQSPSNKVTEKGKDVELRCDPISGHTALYWYRQSLGQGLEFLIYFQGNSAPDKSGLPSDRFSAERTGGSVSTLTIQRTQQEDSAVYLCASSRGFSYNEQFFGPGTRLTVL.

In this sample, this clonotype turned up a few times. This sequence joins TRBV2 and TRBJ2-5; the D gene is possibly TRBD2 (6 bases). The CDR3 is 14 amino acids. Germline V gives CDR1 SNHLY, CDR2 FYNNEI. Trimming removed 9 bases from V and 4 bases from J, with 18 bases in between. The DNA of the CDR3 is TGTGCCAGTTATAGCGTGGGAGGCGGAGAGACCCAGTACTTC. This gives the protein CASYSVGGGETQYF.

The chain employs TRBV5-4 and TRBJ2-1; TRBD1 is a possible D gene (6 bases). The germline V gene has CDR1 SGHNT and CDR2 YYREEE (reference sequence). This CDR3 is built from 14 residues. The germline V and J ends were trimmed by 7 bases and 7 bases, with 18 bases remaining between them. The CDR3 protein is CASFFGPGENEQFF. The CDR3 coding sequence is TGTGCCAGCTTTTTCGGCCCAGGGGAGAATGAGCAGTTCTTC.

This clonotype was counted only a few times. The V gene is TRBV27, the J gene TRBJ2-7, with 11 positions matching TRBD1. CDR1 and CDR2 (germline): MNHEY, SMNVEV (reference sequence). The CDR3 runs 15 residues. V lost 4 bases and J lost 6; bases outside the gene matches: 8. As DNA, the CDR3 is TGTGCCAGCAGTTCGTACCGGGACAGGGGGTCCGAGCAGTACTTC. This translates into CASSSYRDRGSEQYF.